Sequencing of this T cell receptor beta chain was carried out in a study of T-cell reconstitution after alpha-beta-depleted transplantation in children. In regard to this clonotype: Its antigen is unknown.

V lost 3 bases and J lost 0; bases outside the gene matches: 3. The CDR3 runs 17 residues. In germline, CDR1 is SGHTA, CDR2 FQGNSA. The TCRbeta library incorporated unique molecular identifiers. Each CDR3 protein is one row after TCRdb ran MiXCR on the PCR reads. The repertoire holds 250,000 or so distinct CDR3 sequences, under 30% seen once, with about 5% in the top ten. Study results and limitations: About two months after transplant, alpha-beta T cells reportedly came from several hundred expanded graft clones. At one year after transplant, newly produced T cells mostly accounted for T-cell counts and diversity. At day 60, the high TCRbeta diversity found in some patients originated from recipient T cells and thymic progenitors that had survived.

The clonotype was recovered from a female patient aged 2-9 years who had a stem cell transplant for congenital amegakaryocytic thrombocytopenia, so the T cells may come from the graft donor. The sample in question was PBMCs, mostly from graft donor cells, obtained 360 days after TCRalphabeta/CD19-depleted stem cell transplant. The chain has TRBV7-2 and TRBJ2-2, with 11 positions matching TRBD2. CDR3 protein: CASSFSGRAANTGELFF. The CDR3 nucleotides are TGTGCCAGCAGCTTTAGCGGGAGGGCCGCGAACACCGGGGAGCTGTTTTTT. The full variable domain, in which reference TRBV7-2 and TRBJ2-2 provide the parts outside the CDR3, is GAGVSQSPSNKVTEKGKDVELRCDPISGHTALYWYRQSLGQGLEFLIYFQGNSAPDKSGLPSDRFSAERTGGSVSTLTIQRTQQEDSAVYLCASSFSGRAANTGELFFGEGSRLTVL.